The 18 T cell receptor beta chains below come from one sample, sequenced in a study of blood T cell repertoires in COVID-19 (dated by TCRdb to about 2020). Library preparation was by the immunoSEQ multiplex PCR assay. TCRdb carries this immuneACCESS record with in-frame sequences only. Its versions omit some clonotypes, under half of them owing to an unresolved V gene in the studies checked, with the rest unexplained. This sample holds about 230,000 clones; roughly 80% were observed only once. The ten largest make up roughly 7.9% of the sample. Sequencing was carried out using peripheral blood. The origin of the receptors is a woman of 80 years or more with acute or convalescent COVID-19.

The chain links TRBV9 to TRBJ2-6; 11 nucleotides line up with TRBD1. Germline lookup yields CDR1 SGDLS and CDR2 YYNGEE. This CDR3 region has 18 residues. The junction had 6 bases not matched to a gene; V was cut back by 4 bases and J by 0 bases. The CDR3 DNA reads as TGTGCCAGCAGCTATCGGACAGGGGGCGCCTCTGGGGCCAACGTCCTGACTTTC. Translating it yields CASSYRTGGASGANVLTF.

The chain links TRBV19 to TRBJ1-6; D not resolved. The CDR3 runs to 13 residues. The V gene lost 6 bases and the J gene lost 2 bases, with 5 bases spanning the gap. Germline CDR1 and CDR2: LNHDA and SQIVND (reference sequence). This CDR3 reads CASSSTYNSPLHF. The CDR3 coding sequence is TGTGCCAGTAGCAGTACCTATAATTCACCCCTCCACTTT.

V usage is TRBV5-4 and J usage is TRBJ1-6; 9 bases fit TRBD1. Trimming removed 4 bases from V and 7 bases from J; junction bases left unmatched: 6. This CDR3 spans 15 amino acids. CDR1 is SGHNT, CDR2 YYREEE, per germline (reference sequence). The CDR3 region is CASSVTGTGNSPLHF. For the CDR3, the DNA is TGTGCCAGCAGCGTGACCGGGACAGGGAATTCACCCCTCCACTTT. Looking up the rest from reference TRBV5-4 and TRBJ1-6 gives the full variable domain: ETGVTQSPTHLIKTRGQQVTLRCSSQSGHNTVSWYQQALGQGPQFIFQYYREEENGRGNFPPRFSGLQFPNYSSELNVNALELDDSALYLCASSVTGTGNSPLHFGNGTRLTVT.

The CDR3 protein is CASSFTGEGLEQYF. For the CDR3, the DNA is TGTGCCAGCAGTTTTACAGGGGAAGGGCTCGAGCAGTACTTC. The gene calls are TRBV27 and TRBJ2-7; the match to TRBD1 covers 7 bases. With V trimmed by 3 bases and J by 6 bases, 8 bases remained unmatched. Germline CDR1 reads MNHEY; CDR2 reads SMNVEV (reference sequence). The CDR3 has 14 residues.

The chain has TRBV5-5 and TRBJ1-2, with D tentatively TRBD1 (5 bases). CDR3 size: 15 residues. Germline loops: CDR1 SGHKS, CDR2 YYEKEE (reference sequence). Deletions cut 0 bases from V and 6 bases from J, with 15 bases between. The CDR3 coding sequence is TGTGCCAGCAGCTTGGAACGCAGGGTAGCAAATGGCTACACCTTC. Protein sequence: CASSLERRVANGYTF.

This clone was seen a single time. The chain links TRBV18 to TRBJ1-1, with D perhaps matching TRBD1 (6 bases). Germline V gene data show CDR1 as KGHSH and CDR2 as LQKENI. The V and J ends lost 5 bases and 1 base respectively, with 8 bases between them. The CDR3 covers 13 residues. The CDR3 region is CASSTGQNTEAFF. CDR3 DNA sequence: TGTGCCAGCTCAACGGGACAGAACACTGAAGCTTTCTTT.

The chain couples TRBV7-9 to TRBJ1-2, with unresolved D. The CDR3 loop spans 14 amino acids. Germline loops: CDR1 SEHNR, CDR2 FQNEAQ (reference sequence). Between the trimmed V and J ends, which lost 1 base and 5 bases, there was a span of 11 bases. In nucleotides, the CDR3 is TGTGCCAGCAGCTTAGGGCCCGGAGGGTATGGCTACACCTTC. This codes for CASSLGPGGYGYTF. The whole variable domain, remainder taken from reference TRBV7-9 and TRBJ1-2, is DTGVSQNPRHKITKRGQNVTFRCDPISEHNRLYWYRQTLGQGPEFLTYFQNEAQLEKSRLLSDRFSAERPKGSFSTLEIQRTEQGDSAMYLCASSLGPGGYGYTFGSGTRLTVV.

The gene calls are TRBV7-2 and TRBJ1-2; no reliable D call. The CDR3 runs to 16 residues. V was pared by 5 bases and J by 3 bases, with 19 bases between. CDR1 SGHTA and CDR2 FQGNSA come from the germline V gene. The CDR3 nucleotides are TGTGCCAGCAGCCCGACCACCGGGAGTGTATACTATGGCTACACCTTC. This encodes CASSPTTGSVYYGYTF.

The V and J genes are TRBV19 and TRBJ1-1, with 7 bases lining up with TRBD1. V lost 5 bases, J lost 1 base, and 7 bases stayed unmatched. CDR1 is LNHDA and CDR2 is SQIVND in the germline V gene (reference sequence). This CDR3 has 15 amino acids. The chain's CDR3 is CASSPRTGKNTEAFF. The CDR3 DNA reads TGTGCCAGTAGTCCACGGACAGGAAAGAACACTGAAGCTTTCTTT.

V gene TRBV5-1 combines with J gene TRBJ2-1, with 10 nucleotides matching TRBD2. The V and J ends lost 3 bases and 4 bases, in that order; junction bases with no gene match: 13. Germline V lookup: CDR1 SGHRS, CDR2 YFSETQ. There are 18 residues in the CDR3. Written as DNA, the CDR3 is TGCGCCAGCAGCTGGGGGACTAGCGCCCGTACTATTTACAATGAGCAGTTCTTC. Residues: CASSWGTSARTIYNEQFF.

The CDR3 reads CASSSSSGTPTNYEQYF. CDR3 coding DNA: TGCGCCAGCAGCAGCTCGAGCGGGACACCCACAAACTACGAGCAGTACTTC. The rearrangement uses TRBV10-2 and TRBJ2-7, with D tentatively TRBD2 (7 bases). Between the trimmed V and J ends, which lost 6 bases and 3 bases, there was a span of 24 bases. The germline V gene encodes CDR1 WSHSY and CDR2 SAAADI. The CDR3 is made up of 17 amino acids.

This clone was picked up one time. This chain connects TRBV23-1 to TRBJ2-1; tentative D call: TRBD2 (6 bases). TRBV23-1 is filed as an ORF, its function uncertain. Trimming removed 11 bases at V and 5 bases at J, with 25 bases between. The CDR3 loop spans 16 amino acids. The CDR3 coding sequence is TGCGCCGGGGACCGTCTGAGGGCTAGCGCCCACAATGAGCAGTTCTTC. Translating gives CAGDRLRASAHNEQFF.

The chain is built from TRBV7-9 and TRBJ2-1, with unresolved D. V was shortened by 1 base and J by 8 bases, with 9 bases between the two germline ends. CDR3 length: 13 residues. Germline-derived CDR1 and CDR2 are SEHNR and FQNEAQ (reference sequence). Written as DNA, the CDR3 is TGTGCCAGCAGCTTAGGGCTTTTGGATGAGCAGTTCTTC. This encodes CASSLGLLDEQFF.

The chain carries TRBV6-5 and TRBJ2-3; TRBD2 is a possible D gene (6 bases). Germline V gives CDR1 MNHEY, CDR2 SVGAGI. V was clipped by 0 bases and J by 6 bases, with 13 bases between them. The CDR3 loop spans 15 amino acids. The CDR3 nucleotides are TGTGCCAGCAGTTACTCGGAGGGAAGAGGGGATACGCAGTATTTT. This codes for CASSYSEGRGDTQYF.

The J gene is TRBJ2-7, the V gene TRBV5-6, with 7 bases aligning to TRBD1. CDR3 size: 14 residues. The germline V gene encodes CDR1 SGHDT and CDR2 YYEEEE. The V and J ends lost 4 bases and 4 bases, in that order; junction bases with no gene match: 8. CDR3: CASSTPTGQYEQYF. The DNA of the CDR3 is TGTGCCAGCAGCACACCGACAGGGCAGTACGAGCAGTACTTC. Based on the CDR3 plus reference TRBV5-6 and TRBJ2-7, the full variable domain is DAGVTQSPTHLIKTRGQQVTLRCSPKSGHDTVSWYQQALGQGPQFIFQYYEEEERQRGNFPDRFSGHQFPNYSSELNVNALLLGDSALYLCASSTPTGQYEQYFGPGTRLTVT.

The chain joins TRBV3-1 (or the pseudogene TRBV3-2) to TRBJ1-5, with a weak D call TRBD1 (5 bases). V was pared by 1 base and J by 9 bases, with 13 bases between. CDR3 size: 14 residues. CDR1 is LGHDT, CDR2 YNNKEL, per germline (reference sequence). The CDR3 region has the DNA TGTGCCAGCAGCCAAGGGGAACAGGAGCGGCCCCAGCATTTT. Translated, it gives CASSQGEQERPQHF.

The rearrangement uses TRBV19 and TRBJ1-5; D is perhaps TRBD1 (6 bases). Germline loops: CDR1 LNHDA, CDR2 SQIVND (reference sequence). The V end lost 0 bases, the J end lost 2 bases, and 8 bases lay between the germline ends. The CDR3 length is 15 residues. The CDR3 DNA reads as TGTGCCAGTAGTATAGAACAGGGCGGCAATCAGCCCCAGCATTTT. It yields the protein CASSIEQGGNQPQHF.

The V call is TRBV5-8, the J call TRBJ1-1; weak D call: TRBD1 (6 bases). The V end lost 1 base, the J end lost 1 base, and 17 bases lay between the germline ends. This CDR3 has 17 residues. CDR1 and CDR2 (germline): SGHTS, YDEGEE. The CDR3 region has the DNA TGTGCCAGCAGCTTGTTCCCACCGGGACACTCGAACACTGAAGCTTTCTTT. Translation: CASSLFPPGHSNTEAFF.